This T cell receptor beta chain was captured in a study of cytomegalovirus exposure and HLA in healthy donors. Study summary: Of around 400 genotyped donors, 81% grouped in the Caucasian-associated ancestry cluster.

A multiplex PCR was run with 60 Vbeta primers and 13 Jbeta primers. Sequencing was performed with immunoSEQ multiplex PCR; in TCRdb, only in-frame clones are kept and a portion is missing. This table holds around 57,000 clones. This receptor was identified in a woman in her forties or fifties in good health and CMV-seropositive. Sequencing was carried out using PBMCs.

The DNA for the CDR3 is TGTGCCAGTAGTACGCTAGCGGGGAGGGGGGGCAATGAGCAGTTCTTC. Protein sequence: CASSTLAGRGGNEQFF. This sequence joins TRBV19 and TRBJ2-1; 9 positions agree with TRBD2. V gave up 4 bases and J gave up 6 bases; unmatched junction bases: 10. The CDR3 extends over 16 amino acids. Germline lookup yields CDR1 LNHDA and CDR2 SQIVND (reference sequence).